This is a list of T cell receptor beta chains from one sample in a study of T-cell reconstitution after alpha-beta-depleted transplantation in children. Each CDR3 protein is one row after TCRdb ran MiXCR on the PCR reads. The repertoire has a few hundred thousand distinct CDR3 sequences, approximately 10% of them found once; the top ten carry roughly 2.5%. The sample was PBMCs from the stem cell graft donor, taken from the stem cell graft. These TCRs come from a human donor who donated a stem cell graft to a child with acute lymphoblastic leukemia. Each CDR3 is given with its conserved first and last residue. The D gene is left open where the match is weak. For some rows the clone size is stated as once, few or many, or as a class when expanded; others skip it.

V,size,D,J,DNA,CDR3
TRBV12-3/TRBV12-4,few,-,TRBJ2-3,TGTGCCAGCAGTTTATCGGGACCCGGCACAGATACGCAGTATTTT,CASSLSGPGTDTQYF
TRBV2,few,TRBD2,TRBJ2-3,TGTGCCAGCAGTGCAGTCCTAGCGGGAGAAGGCACAGATACGCAGTATTTT,CASSAVLAGEGTDTQYF
TRBV27,-,-,TRBJ2-3,TGTGCCAGCAGTTTAAGTTGGGCAGGTACAGATACGCAGTATTTT,CASSLSWAGTDTQYF
TRBV6-1,few,TRBD2,TRBJ2-1,TGTGCCAGCAACAAAGGGACTAGCGGTAATTACAATGAGCAGTTCTTC,CASNKGTSGNYNEQFF
TRBV5-4,-,TRBD2,TRBJ2-3,TGTGCCAGCAGGCGGCCGGGACTAGGGGGCACAGATACGCAGTATTTT,CASRRPGLGGTDTQYF
TRBV19,once,-,TRBJ2-1,TGTGCCAGTAGGGGCGGGAATGTGTGGGAGCAGTTCTTC,CASRGGNVWEQFF
TRBV27,many,TRBD1,TRBJ2-7,TGTGCCAGCAGTCACAGGGGCGAGCAGTACTTC,CASSHRGEQYF
TRBV12-3/TRBV12-4,-,-,TRBJ1-3,TGTGCCACCTCCTTGGGCGCTCGGGACACCATATATTTT,CATSLGARDTIYF
TRBV4-2,-,TRBD2,TRBJ2-2,TGTGCCAGCAGCCAAAACGAGGGAGGGCCCGGGGAGCTGTTTTTT,CASSQNEGGPGELFF
TRBV12-3/TRBV12-4,-,-,TRBJ2-7,TGTGCCAGCAGTCGAACAGGGCCCGAGCAGTACTTC,CASSRTGPEQYF
TRBV7-2,few,-,TRBJ2-2,TGTGCCAGCAGCTCTTATGGAGGGGAGCTGTTTTTT,CASSSYGGELFF
TRBV5-1,-,TRBD1,TRBJ1-5,TGCGCCAGCAGCTTGGATACAGGGGAAGGGCAGCCCCAGCATTTT,CASSLDTGEGQPQHF
TRBV12-5,many,-,TRBJ2-1,TGTGCTAGTGGTTTGTCCATTGACCCGAGCTCCTACAATGAGCAGTTCTTC,CASGLSIDPSSYNEQFF
TRBV28,-,-,TRBJ2-5,TGTGCCAGCAGTTTATTCCAACCATACCAAGAGACCCAGTACTTC,CASSLFQPYQETQYF
TRBV28,many,-,TRBJ2-4,TGTGCCAGCAGTTCGGGACTAGCCAAAAACATTCAGTACTTC,CASSSGLAKNIQYF
TRBV5-1,few,TRBD1,TRBJ1-1,TGCGCCAGCAGCCCATACCGACAGGGAAATCAGAACACTGAAGCTTTCTTT,CASSPYRQGNQNTEAFF
TRBV12-3/TRBV12-4,-,TRBD2,TRBJ2-1,TGTGCCAGCAGTTTCTTAGCGGGAGAGGGGGAAAAGCAGTTCTTC,CASSFLAGEGEKQFF
TRBV20-1,-,-,TRBJ2-5,TGCAGTGCTAGAGATGCGGGCAGCAAAGAGACCCAGTACTTC,CSARDAGSKETQYF
TRBV2,few,-,TRBJ2-3,TGTGCCAGCAGTGAAGCCGAGGACAGTTACACAGATACGCAGTATTTT,CASSEAEDSYTDTQYF
TRBV6-2/TRBV6-3,-,-,TRBJ2-3,TGTGCCAGCAGCTACCCAGTGGGACGTTACACAGATACGCAGTATTTT,CASSYPVGRYTDTQYF
TRBV20-1,-,TRBD1,TRBJ2-5,TGCAGTGCAGCAACCGGGACAGCCGCTTGGGAGACCCAGTACTTC,CSAATGTAAWETQYF
TRBV6-2/TRBV6-3,once,TRBD1,TRBJ2-7,TGTGCCAGCAGTAACCGGACAGGGAGCTCCTACGAGCAGTACTTC,CASSNRTGSSYEQYF